This paragraph reports one T cell receptor beta chain. This specimen belongs to a study of identical twins. A universal primer binding site was introduced by template switching. The final cDNA contained unique molecular identifiers. One entry per CDR3 protein, called by TCRdb with MiXCR from the 5' RACE reads. The sample yields 400,000 to 550,000 distinct CDR3 sequences, approximately 22% seen once. These data are also associated with another study on T cells expressing NK-cell markers. That work contributes: Investigators obtained TCR beta repertoires from sorted CD3+CD56+NKG2C+, CD3+CD56+NKG2C- and CD3+CD56-NKG2C+ T cells.

The receptor's source is a woman in her late teens or twenties in good health. Sequencing was done on a sample of CD4+ T cells sorted from blood.

CDR3 DNA: TGTGCCAGCAGCTTGTTAGAACACTATGGCTACACCTTC. Translation: CASSLLEHYGYTF. The chain has TRBV5-5 and TRBJ1-2, with D unresolved. Germline CDR1 is SGHKS and CDR2 is YYEKEE (reference sequence). Deletions cut 1 base from V and 3 bases from J, with 7 bases between. The CDR3 length is 13 residues. The entire variable domain, with the rest obtained from reference TRBV5-5 and TRBJ1-2, is as follows: DAGVTQSPTHLIKTRGQQVTLRCSPISGHKSVSWYQQVLGQGPQFIFQYYEKEERGRGNFPDRFSARQFPNYSSELNVNALLLGDSALYLCASSLLEHYGYTFGSGTRLTVV.